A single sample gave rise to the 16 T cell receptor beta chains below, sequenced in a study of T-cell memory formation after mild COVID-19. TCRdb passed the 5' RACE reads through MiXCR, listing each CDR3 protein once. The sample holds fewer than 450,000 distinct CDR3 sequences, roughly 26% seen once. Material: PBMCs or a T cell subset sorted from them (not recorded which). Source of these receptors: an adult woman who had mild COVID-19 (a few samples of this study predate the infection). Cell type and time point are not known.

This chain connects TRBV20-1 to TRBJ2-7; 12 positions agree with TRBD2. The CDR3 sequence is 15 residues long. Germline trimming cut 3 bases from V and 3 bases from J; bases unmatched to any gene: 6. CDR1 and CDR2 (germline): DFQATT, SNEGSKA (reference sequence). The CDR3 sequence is CSARTSGSLVYEQYF. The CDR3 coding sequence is TGCAGTGCTAGGACTAGCGGGAGTCTGGTCTACGAGCAGTACTTC.

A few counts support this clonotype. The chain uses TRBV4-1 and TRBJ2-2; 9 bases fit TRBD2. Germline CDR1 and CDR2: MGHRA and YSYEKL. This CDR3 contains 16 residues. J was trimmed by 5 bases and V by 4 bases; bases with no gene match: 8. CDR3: CASSPMAGGGTGELFF. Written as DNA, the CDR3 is TGCGCCAGCAGCCCCATGGCGGGAGGGGGGACCGGGGAGCTGTTTTTT.

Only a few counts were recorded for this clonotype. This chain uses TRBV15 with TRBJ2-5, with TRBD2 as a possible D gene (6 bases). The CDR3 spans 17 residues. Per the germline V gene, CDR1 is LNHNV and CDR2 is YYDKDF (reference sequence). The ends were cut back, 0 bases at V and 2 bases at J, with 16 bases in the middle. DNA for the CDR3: TGTGCCACCAGCAGAGATCGGGAGACAGTTCTTCAAGAGACCCAGTACTTC. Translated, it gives CATSRDRETVLQETQYF.

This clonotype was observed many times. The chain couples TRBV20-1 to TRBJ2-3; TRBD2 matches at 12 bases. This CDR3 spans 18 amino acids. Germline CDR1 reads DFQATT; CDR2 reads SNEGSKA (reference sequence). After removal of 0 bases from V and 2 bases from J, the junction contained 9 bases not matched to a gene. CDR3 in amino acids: CSARDPGLAGGFTDTQYF. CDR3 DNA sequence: TGCAGTGCTAGAGACCCCGGGCTAGCGGGGGGGTTCACAGATACGCAGTATTTT.

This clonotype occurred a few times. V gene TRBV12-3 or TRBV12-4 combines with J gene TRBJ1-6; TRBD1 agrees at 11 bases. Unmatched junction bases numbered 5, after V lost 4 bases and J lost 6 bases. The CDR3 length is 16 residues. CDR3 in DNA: TGTGCCAGCAGTTCACTAGGGACAGGGGGTAATTCACCCCTCCACTTT. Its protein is CASSSLGTGGNSPLHF.

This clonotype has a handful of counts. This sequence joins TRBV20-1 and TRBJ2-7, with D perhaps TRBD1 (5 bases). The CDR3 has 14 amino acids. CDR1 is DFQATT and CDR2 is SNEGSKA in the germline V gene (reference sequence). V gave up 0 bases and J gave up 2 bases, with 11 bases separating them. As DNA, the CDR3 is TGCAGTGCTAGAGATCCTTCAGGGCCCTACGAGCAGTACTTC. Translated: CSARDPSGPYEQYF.

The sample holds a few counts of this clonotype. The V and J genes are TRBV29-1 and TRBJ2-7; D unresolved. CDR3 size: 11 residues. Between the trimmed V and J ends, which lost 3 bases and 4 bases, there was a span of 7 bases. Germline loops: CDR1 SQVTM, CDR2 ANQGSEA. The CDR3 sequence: CSVERSYEQYF. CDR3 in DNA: TGCAGCGTTGAGAGGTCTTACGAGCAGTACTTC.

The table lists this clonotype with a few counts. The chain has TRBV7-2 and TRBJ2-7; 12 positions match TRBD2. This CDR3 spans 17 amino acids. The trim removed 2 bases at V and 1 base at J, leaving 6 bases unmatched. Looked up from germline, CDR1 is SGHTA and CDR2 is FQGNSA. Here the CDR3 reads CASSLPASGRGSYEQYF. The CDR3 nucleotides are TGTGCCAGCAGCTTACCTGCTAGCGGGAGGGGATCCTACGAGCAGTACTTC.

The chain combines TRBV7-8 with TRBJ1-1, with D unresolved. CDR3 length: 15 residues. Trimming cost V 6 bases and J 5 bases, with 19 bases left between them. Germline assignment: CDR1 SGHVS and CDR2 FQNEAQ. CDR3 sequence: CASRAERGRPTEAFF. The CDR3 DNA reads TGTGCCAGCAGGGCGGAACGTGGACGGCCGACTGAAGCTTTCTTT. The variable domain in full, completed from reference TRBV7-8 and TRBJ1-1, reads GAGVSQSPRYKVAKRGQDVALRCDPISGHVSLFWYQQALGQGPEFLTYFQNEAQLDKSGLPSDRFFAERPEGSVSTLKIQRTQQEDSAVYLCASRAERGRPTEAFFGQGTRLTVV.

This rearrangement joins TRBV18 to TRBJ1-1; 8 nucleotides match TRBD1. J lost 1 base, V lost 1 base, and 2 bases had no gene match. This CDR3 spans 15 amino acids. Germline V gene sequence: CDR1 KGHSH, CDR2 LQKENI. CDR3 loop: CASSPQGQGNTEAFF. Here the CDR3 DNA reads TGTGCCAGCTCACCACAAGGACAGGGGAACACTGAAGCTTTCTTT.

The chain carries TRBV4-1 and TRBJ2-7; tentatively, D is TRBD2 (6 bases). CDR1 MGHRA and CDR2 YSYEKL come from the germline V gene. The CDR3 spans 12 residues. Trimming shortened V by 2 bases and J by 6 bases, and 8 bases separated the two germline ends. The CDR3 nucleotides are TGCGCCAGCAGCCAATTGGGGGGCGAGCAGTACTTC. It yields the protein CASSQLGGEQYF.

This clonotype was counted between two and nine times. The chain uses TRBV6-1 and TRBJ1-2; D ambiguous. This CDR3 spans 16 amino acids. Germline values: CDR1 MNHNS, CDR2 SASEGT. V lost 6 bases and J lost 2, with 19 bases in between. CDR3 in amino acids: CASSDRAKAENYGYTF. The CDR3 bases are TGTGCCAGCAGCGATCGGGCCAAGGCGGAAAACTATGGCTACACCTTC.

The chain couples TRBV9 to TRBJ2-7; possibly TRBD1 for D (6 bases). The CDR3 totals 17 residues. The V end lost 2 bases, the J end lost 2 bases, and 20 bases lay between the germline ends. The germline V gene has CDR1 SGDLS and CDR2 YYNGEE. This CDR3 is CASSVSPTGMSTYEQYF. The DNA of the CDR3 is TGTGCCAGCAGCGTCTCTCCTACAGGGATGTCTACCTACGAGCAGTACTTC.

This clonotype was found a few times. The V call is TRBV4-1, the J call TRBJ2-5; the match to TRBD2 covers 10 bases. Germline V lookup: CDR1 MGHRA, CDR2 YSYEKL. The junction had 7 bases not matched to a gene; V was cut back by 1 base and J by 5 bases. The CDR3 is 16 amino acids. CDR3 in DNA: TGCGCCAGCAGCCAAGCACCGGGACTAGCGAAGGAGACCCAGTACTTC. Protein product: CASSQAPGLAKETQYF.

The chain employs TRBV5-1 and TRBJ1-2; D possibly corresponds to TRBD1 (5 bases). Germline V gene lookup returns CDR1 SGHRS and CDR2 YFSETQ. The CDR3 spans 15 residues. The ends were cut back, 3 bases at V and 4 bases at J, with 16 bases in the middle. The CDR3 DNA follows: TGCGCCAGCAGCTCGCTTTTACCGGGACCCTATGGCTACACCTTC. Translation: CASSSLLPGPYGYTF. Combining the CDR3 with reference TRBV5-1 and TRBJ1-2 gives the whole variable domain KAGVTQTPRYLIKTRGQQVTLSCSPISGHRSVSWYQQTPGQGLQFLFEYFSETQRNKGNFPGRFSGRQFSNSRSEMNVSTLELGDSALYLCASSSLLPGPYGYTFGSGTRLTVV.

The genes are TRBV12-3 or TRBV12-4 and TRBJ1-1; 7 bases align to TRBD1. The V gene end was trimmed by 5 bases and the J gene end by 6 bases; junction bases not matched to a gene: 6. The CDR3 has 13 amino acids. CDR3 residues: CASSPGGLSEAFF. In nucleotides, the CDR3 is TGTGCCAGCAGTCCAGGGGGTTTGTCTGAAGCTTTCTTT.